The clone carrying this T cell receptor (beta chain) has a handful of counts. TCRdb used MiXCR to reprocess the RT-PCR reads, holding one entry per CDR3 protein. The sample carries hundreds of thousands of distinct CDR3 sequences, 12% to 15% recorded once. The CDR3 has 17 amino acids. The germline V gene encodes CDR1 SGHVS and CDR2 FQNEAQ. Losses at the gene ends were 3 bases for V and 4 bases for J; bases not matched to a gene: 9. J is TRBJ2-5 and V is TRBV7-8, with 12 bases fitting TRBD2. This receptor was identified in a female donor in good health, serving as a healthy control. Sequencing was done on a sample of memory CD4+ T cells from blood. The CDR3 nucleotides read TGTGCCAGCAGCTTCGAGCGGACTAGCGGGATCGGAGAGACCCAGTACTTC. This translates into CASSFERTSGIGETQYF.